This section outlines one T cell receptor beta chain sequence together with its context. Its antigen is unidentified. With baseline, cycle 4 day 1, and cycle 7 day 1 as timepoints, blood was sampled. Sequencing was performed with immunoSEQ multiplex PCR; in TCRdb, only in-frame clones are kept and a portion is missing. Seen here are around 41,000 clones, around four fifths observed once, and the top ten hold about 2.7%. The sample originates from a study of OX40 agonist ivuxolimab in advanced cancers. Findings and limits, study-wide: Expanded clones were, on average, more numerous in CD8+ T cells than in CD4+. Among the nonresponders, some also had low normalized T-cell clonal expansion.

This CDR3 comprises 14 residues. Germline V gene lookup returns CDR1 MNHNY and CDR2 SVGAGI (reference sequence). Trimming took off 2 bases at V and 1 base at J, with 8 bases between the two ends. The gene calls are TRBV6-6 and TRBJ2-5; D not certain. This clonotype was sampled from an adult with an advanced solid tumor such as melanoma, head and neck, liver or kidney cancer. Sequences were derived from CD4+ or CD8+ T cells sorted from blood, sampled in a trial of the OX40 agonist ivuxolimab. CDR3: CASSYPYPQETQYF. DNA for the CDR3: TGTGCCAGCAGTTACCCGTACCCCCAAGAGACCCAGTACTTC.